The rows below give T cell receptor beta chains drawn from one sample of a study of T cell changes during pregnancy in multiple sclerosis. Profiled with immunoSEQ multiplex PCR; TCRdb holds only in-frame clones, not every one. The sample has 30,000 or so clones; 70% to 90% are singletons. The material was CD8+ T cells from peripheral blood mononuclear cells, obtained after pregnancy. The receptors derive from a female donor with multiple sclerosis, enrolled in a pregnancy study. CDR3s include the opening cysteine and the closing phenylalanine or tryptophan. A D gene is named only where the DNA matches it firmly. A row's size may be missing; if present it is once, few, many or a size class.

cdr3_aa cdr3_nt j_call d_call v_call clone_size
CASRGAGKGHYGYTF TGTGCCAGCAGGGGCGCAGGGAAAGGGCACTATGGCTACACCTTC TRBJ1-2 NA TRBV27 NA
CASSSRGTGGPSPGELFF TGCGCCAGCAGCTCCAGGGGGACAGGGGGACCATCACCCGGGGAGCTGTTTTTT TRBJ2-2 TRBD1 TRBV5-1 NA
CASTHRDTVRYGYTF TGTGCCTCCACCCACCGGGACACCGTACGCTATGGCTACACCTTC TRBJ1-2 NA TRBV30 NA
CASSLVRGWGTDTQYF TGTGCCAGCAGTCTCGTTAGGGGATGGGGCACAGATACGCAGTATTTT TRBJ2-3 NA TRBV27 once
CASSSLHGVYRVNTEAFF TGTGCCAGCAGTTCCCTCCACGGGGTGTACAGGGTGAACACTGAAGCTTTCTTT TRBJ1-1 NA TRBV27 NA
CASSSDRVWQETQYF TGTGCCAGCAGCTCTGACAGGGTTTGGCAAGAGACCCAGTACTTC TRBJ2-5 TRBD1 TRBV5-6 NA
CASSPTGTPGYGYTF TGCGCCAGCAGCCCCACAGGGACCCCTGGGTATGGCTACACCTTC TRBJ1-2 NA TRBV10-2 medium-sized
CASSLGVGTGFGTDTQYF TGTGCCAGCAGCTTAGGGGTAGGGACAGGGTTTGGCACAGATACGCAGTATTTT TRBJ2-3 TRBD1 TRBV7-3 NA
CASSQGRQGARGYGYTF TGCGCCAGCAGCCAAGGGAGACAGGGGGCGCGGGGCTATGGCTACACCTTC TRBJ1-2 TRBD1 TRBV4-3 NA
CASSLANEQYF TGTGCCAGCAGCTTAGCTAACGAGCAGTACTTC TRBJ2-7 NA TRBV11-2 NA
CASSSRDNYGYTF TGTGCCAGCAGCTCCCGGGATAACTATGGCTACACCTTC TRBJ1-2 NA TRBV5-6 NA
CASSPGGTMNTEAFF TGTGCCAGCAGCCCCGGAGGGACTATGAACACTGAAGCTTTCTTT TRBJ1-1 NA TRBV28 once
CASSLRVRPDTQYF TGTGCCAGCAGCTTAAGGGTGAGGCCAGATACGCAGTATTTT TRBJ2-3 NA TRBV7-3 NA
CASSTDRDRIYEQYF TGTGCCAGTAGTACCGACCGGGACAGAATCTACGAGCAGTACTTC TRBJ2-7 TRBD1 TRBV19 NA
CASSGLAGGSDTQYF TGTGCCAGCAGTGGACTAGCGGGGGGTTCAGATACGCAGTATTTT TRBJ2-3 TRBD2 TRBV6-1 few
CASSRQGDSYEQYF TGTGCCAGCAGCCGACAGGGGGATTCCTACGAGCAGTACTTC TRBJ2-7 TRBD1 TRBV28 NA
CARQGMDYGYTF TGTGCCCGACAGGGAATGGACTATGGCTACACCTTC TRBJ1-2 TRBD1 TRBV2 NA
CASRTPRVSTDTQYF TGTGCCAGCAGAACCCCCAGGGTAAGCACAGATACGCAGTATTTT TRBJ2-3 NA TRBV7-2 once
CASRKRASDSGKLFF TGTGCCAGCAGAAAAAGGGCATCGGACAGCGGAAAACTGTTTTTT TRBJ1-4 NA TRBV28 NA
CASSPLEGEAGYTF TGTGCCAGCAGCCCACTGGAAGGGGAGGCTGGCTACACCTTC TRBJ1-2 NA TRBV11-2 NA
CASSLGPNYEQYF TGTGCCAGCAGCTTAGGGCCGAACTACGAGCAGTACTTC TRBJ2-7 NA TRBV7-9 NA
CASSYGQGVPYNEQFF TGTGCCAGCAGCTACGGACAGGGGGTTCCCTACAATGAGCAGTTCTTC TRBJ2-1 TRBD1 TRBV28 NA
CASSLSSGAYEQYF TGTGCCAGCAGTTTATCTAGCGGGGCCTACGAGCAGTACTTC TRBJ2-7 TRBD2 TRBV27 NA
CASTGTSGGEQFF TGTGCCAGCACCGGGACTAGCGGGGGCGAGCAGTTCTTC TRBJ2-1 TRBD2 TRBV6-6 NA
CASSVGDRGEKLFF TGTGCCAGCAGCGTAGGGGACAGGGGGGAAAAACTGTTTTTT TRBJ1-4 TRBD1 TRBV9 once
CASTRRDRVDEKLFF TGTGCCAGCACCAGAAGGGACAGGGTTGACGAAAAACTGTTTTTT TRBJ1-4 TRBD1 TRBV2 NA
CASSSNPTGTERQAAFF TGTGCCAGCAGCTCTAACCCGACCGGGACAGAGCGACAGGCAGCTTTCTTT TRBJ1-1 TRBD1 TRBV7-6 NA
CASRYTGSLSPLHF TGTGCCAGCCGCTACACAGGTTCCCTTTCACCCCTCCACTTT TRBJ1-6 NA TRBV27 NA
CASSLRTSGGETQYF TGTGCCAGCAGCTTACGTACTAGCGGGGGGGAGACCCAGTACTTC TRBJ2-5 TRBD2 TRBV13 once
CASKVYEAEAFF TGTGCCAGTAAGGTCTACGAGGCTGAAGCTTTCTTT TRBJ1-1 NA TRBV19 NA
CAWAPLSGGTNEKLFF TGTGCCTGGGCCCCCCTTTCGGGGGGAACTAATGAAAAACTGTTTTTT TRBJ1-4 NA TRBV30 NA
CASSLALAGGYNEQFF TGTGCCAGCAGCTTAGCGTTGGCGGGGGGGTACAATGAGCAGTTCTTC TRBJ2-1 TRBD2 TRBV7-6 NA
CASSQEGWGEGTEAFF TGCGCCAGCAGCCAAGAAGGATGGGGAGAGGGCACTGAAGCTTTCTTT TRBJ1-1 NA TRBV4-3 NA
CASSGGGVGEKLFF TGTGCCAGCAGCGGTGGGGGGGTTGGGGAAAAACTGTTTTTT TRBJ1-4 NA TRBV9 NA
CASSYTSGGNEQYF TGTGCCAGCAGTTACACATCGGGGGGCAACGAGCAGTACTTC TRBJ2-7 NA TRBV6-5 NA
CASSPRPGLANEQFF TGCGCCAGCAGCCCCCGGCCGGGACTAGCAAATGAGCAGTTCTTC TRBJ2-1 TRBD2 TRBV4-1 NA
CASSYSITGTYTEAFF TGTGCCAGCAGTTACTCGATCACAGGTACCTACACTGAAGCTTTCTTT TRBJ1-1 NA TRBV6-5 NA
CASSFKGGSYEQYF TGTGCCAGCAGCTTCAAGGGAGGGTCCTACGAGCAGTACTTC TRBJ2-7 TRBD2 TRBV5-4 NA